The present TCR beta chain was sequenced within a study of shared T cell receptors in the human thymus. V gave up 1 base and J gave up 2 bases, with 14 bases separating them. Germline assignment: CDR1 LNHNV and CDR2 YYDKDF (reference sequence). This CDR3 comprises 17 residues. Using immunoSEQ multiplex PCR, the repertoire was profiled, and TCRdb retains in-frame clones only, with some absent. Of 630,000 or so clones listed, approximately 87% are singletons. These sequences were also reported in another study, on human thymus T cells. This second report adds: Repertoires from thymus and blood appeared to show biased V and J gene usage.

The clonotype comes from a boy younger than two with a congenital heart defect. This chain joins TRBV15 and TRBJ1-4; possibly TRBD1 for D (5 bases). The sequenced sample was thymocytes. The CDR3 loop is CATSRGIVKGTNEKLFF. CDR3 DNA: TGTGCCACCAGCAGAGGGATTGTGAAGGGGACTAATGAAAAACTGTTTTTT.